The clone carrying this T cell receptor (beta chain) was detected only a few times. The antigen remains undetermined. Libraries of TCR beta came from quantitative 5'-RACE with molecular barcodes. TCRdb reanalysed the 5' RACE reads using MiXCR and keeps one entry per CDR3 protein. The table lists 150,000 to 200,000 distinct CDR3 sequences, 10% to 15% of them singletons, with approximately 10% in the top ten. This sample is part of a study of CD8 T cells in ankylosing spondylitis. The CDR3 is 16 residues long. Germline-derived CDR1 and CDR2 are SGHTA and FQGNSA. Trimming stripped 2 bases from V and 0 bases from J, with 10 bases between. Whole-study results and caveats: Reactive arthritis synovial fluid and blood previously showed some of these motif variants.

Sequenced input: blood, either unsorted or a sorted T cell fraction (not recorded which). This clonotype originated in a female donor with ankylosing spondylitis or in good health (not recorded which). This chain uses TRBV7-2 with TRBJ2-2, with D perhaps TRBD2 (6 bases). CDR3 coding DNA: TGTGCCAGCAGCTTACGGGGGAGGCCGAACACCGGGGAGCTGTTTTTT. Its protein product is CASSLRGRPNTGELFF.